Listed here are 10 T cell receptor beta chains from one sample, sequenced in a study of human T cells and chemical hapten exposure. MiXCR was run by TCRdb on the RACE reads, yielding one entry per CDR3 protein. The data hold some 300,000 distinct CDR3 sequences, with approximately 5% observed a single time. This sample's time point: pre-sensitization, week 0. Treatment in this sample: therapeutic diphenylcyclopropenone sensitization with weekly scalp DPC. The sample here was whole blood, taken in connection with sensitization to the hapten diphenylcyclopropenone (DPC). The receptors were gathered from a woman under 30 with alopecia areata. Some clones in this sample may be carry-over from other donors' samples.

This clonotype was counted only a few times. The chain has TRBV7-9 and TRBJ1-3, with D uncertain. Trimming stripped 5 bases from V and 4 bases from J, with 15 bases between. Germline V gene lookup returns CDR1 SEHNR and CDR2 FQNEAQ (reference sequence). The CDR3 runs to 15 residues. CDR3 loop: CASSPDGREGNTIYF. The CDR3, as DNA: TGTGCCAGCAGCCCGGACGGGCGAGAGGGAAACACCATATATTTT.

Notes on this clonotype: The junction does not match germline at one end; this may be a read error. The V call is TRBV12-3 or TRBV12-4, the J call TRBJ2-2, with 12 positions matching TRBD2. The CDR3 contains 15 residues. The CDR3 spells CASSLAGGPAGELFF. The CDR3 DNA reads TGTGCCAGCAGTCTAGCGGGGGGGCCGGCCGGGGAGCTGTTTTTT.

The table lists this clonotype with a count of one. This rearrangement joins TRBV7-9 to TRBJ2-7; 7 bases are shared with TRBD1. Germline V CDR1 and CDR2: SEHNR, FQNEAQ (reference sequence). The CDR3 has 14 amino acids. J gave up 4 bases and V 1 base, and 4 bases lay outside the gene matches. DNA of the CDR3: TGTGCCAGCAGCTTAGAGGGACAGAAATACGAGCAGTACTTC. This encodes CASSLEGQKYEQYF.

This clonotype was observed at least ten times. The V and J genes are TRBV12-3 or TRBV12-4 and TRBJ1-4, with D unclear. The CDR3 contains 13 residues. V was shortened by 0 bases and J by 6 bases, with 5 bases between the two germline ends. The chain's CDR3 is CASSLAAYEKLFF. Written as DNA, the CDR3 is TGTGCCAGCAGTTTAGCCGCTTATGAAAAACTGTTTTTT.

This clonotype was seen a handful of times. The V gene is TRBV29-1, the J gene TRBJ2-1, with 10 bases identical to TRBD2. With V trimmed by 6 bases and J by 12 bases, 14 bases remained unmatched. Germline CDR1 reads SQVTM; CDR2 reads ANQGSEA. The CDR3 consists of 14 residues. The CDR3 reads CSVDGAGGQVLQFF. The CDR3 nucleotides read TGCAGCGTAGACGGAGCGGGGGGGCAGGTGTTGCAGTTCTTC.

There are a few counts of this clonotype. V is TRBV7-9 and J is TRBJ1-1, with a possible D match to TRBD1 (6 bases). The CDR3 runs 14 residues. V dropped 5 bases and J dropped 3 bases, with 13 bases sitting between them. Germline loops: CDR1 SEHNR, CDR2 FQNEAQ (reference sequence). CDR3 protein: CASSLTGSHTEAFF. CDR3 nucleotide sequence: TGTGCCAGCAGCCTTACAGGGTCCCACACTGAAGCTTTCTTT. Variable domain in full (rest from reference TRBV7-9 and TRBJ1-1): DTGVSQNPRHKITKRGQNVTFRCDPISEHNRLYWYRQTLGQGPEFLTYFQNEAQLEKSRLLSDRFSAERPKGSFSTLEIQRTEQGDSAMYLCASSLTGSHTEAFFGQGTRLTVV.

This clonotype showed up many times. The rearrangement joins TRBV6-2 or TRBV6-3 to TRBJ2-1; 10 bases are a match to TRBD1. With V trimmed by 4 bases and J by 6 bases, 6 bases remained unmatched. The CDR3 covers 15 residues. Germline V CDR1 and CDR2: MNHEY, SVGEGT. CDR3: CASSLGTGETNEQFF. DNA of the CDR3: TGTGCCAGCAGTTTAGGGACAGGGGAAACCAATGAGCAGTTCTTC.

The gene calls are TRBV5-1 and TRBJ2-5, with D perhaps TRBD1 (6 bases). This CDR3 has 13 amino acids. V was trimmed by 3 bases and J by 2 bases, leaving 8 bases between them. Germline V gives CDR1 SGHRS, CDR2 YFSETQ. The DNA of the CDR3 is TGCGCCAGCAGCTGGGACACTCAAGAGACCCAGTACTTC. Translation gives CASSWDTQETQYF.

This clonotype was recorded many times. The genes are TRBV10-3 and TRBJ2-7, with a possible D match to TRBD1 (5 bases). The CDR3 length is 13 residues. CDR1 ENHRY and CDR2 SYGVKD come from the germline V gene. V was pared by 6 bases and J by 5 bases, with 14 bases between. CDR3 sequence reads: CAIRQALRNEQYF. The CDR3 DNA is TGTGCCATCAGACAGGCCCTGAGAAACGAGCAGTACTTC.

The chain is built from TRBV27 and TRBJ1-2, with D uncertain. CDR3 size: 21 residues. Germline V gives CDR1 MNHEY, CDR2 SMNVEV (reference sequence). V dropped 7 bases and J dropped 0 bases, with 33 bases sitting between them. This chain's CDR3 is CASTTIKYSGRRRRTNYGYTF. The CDR3 nucleotides are TGTGCCAGCACGACCATTAAGTACTCCGGACGCCGTCGACGGACTAACTATGGCTACACCTTC.